Listed below are T cell receptor beta chains from one sample, sequenced in a study of T cell changes during pregnancy in multiple sclerosis. Produced via immunoSEQ multiplex PCR; TCRdb's table is partial and in-frame only. The sample includes some 100,000 clones, approximately 94% of them seen just once. Sequencing was performed on peripheral blood, taken in the second trimester of pregnancy. These receptors all stem from a female donor with multiple sclerosis, enrolled in a pregnancy study. The CDR3 runs from the conserved cysteine through the conserved F or W. D genes are given only for firm matches. A clone size is listed for some rows: how often the clone was seen (once, few, many), or a class if it is expanded.

v_gene	abundance	j_gene	d_gene	CDR3aa	CDR3nt
TRBV14	NA	TRBJ1-3	NA	CASSQGRDFSGNTIYF	TGTGCCAGCAGCCAAGGCCGGGACTTCTCTGGAAACACCATATATTTT
TRBV14	NA	TRBJ1-1	NA	CASSQAVAGKEAFF	TGTGCCAGCAGCCAAGCTGTGGCAGGGAAAGAAGCTTTCTTT
TRBV4-1	NA	TRBJ2-1	NA	CASSQGGGNEQFF	TGCGCCAGCAGCCAAGGAGGAGGTAATGAGCAGTTCTTC
TRBV29-1	NA	TRBJ2-3	TRBD2	CSVASGTSTDTQYF	TGCAGCGTTGCTAGCGGGACTAGCACAGATACGCAGTATTTT
TRBV9	NA	TRBJ2-7	NA	CASSVGELWGDSTYEQYF	TGTGCCAGCAGCGTAGGGGAATTATGGGGGGACAGCACCTACGAGCAGTACTTC
TRBV4-2	once	TRBJ2-3	TRBD2	CASSLLGTGGLADTQYF	TGTGCCAGCAGCCTCCTTGGGACGGGGGGGCTAGCAGATACGCAGTATTTT
TRBV6-1	NA	TRBJ2-3	TRBD2	CASIRGLAGTDTQYF	TGTGCCAGCATCCGGGGACTAGCGGGAACAGATACGCAGTATTTT
TRBV6-5	NA	TRBJ1-3	NA	CASSYAGNGNTIYF	TGTGCCAGCAGTTACGCAGGGAATGGAAACACCATATATTTT
TRBV7-3	NA	TRBJ2-1	TRBD2	CASSPSSGLAGGNEQFF	TGTGCCAGCAGCCCGTCGTCCGGACTAGCGGGAGGCAATGAGCAGTTCTTC
TRBV18	NA	TRBJ1-2	TRBD1	CASSPGQGANYGYTF	TGTGCCAGCTCACCGGGACAGGGTGCCAACTATGGCTACACCTTC
TRBV5-1	NA	TRBJ2-5	NA	CASSQRQGSETQYF	TGCGCCAGCAGTCAAAGGCAGGGTAGTGAGACCCAGTACTTC
TRBV28	NA	TRBJ1-3	TRBD1	CASSFPGTVSGNTIYF	TGTGCCAGCAGTTTCCCCGGGACAGTCTCTGGAAACACCATATATTTT
TRBV7-2	NA	TRBJ1-1	NA	CASSLVTANTEAFF	TGTGCCAGCAGCTTGGTGACAGCGAACACTGAAGCTTTCTTT
TRBV4-2	NA	TRBJ1-2	NA	CASSQKKWTSPNYGYTF	TGTGCCAGCAGCCAAAAAAAGTGGACATCTCCTAACTATGGCTACACCTTC
TRBV7-7	NA	TRBJ2-3	NA	CASSPQPLSTDTQYF	TGTGCCAGCAGCCCACAACCTCTTAGCACAGATACGCAGTATTTT
TRBV30	few	TRBJ1-1	NA	CAWAERGMAEAFF	TGTGCCTGGGCAGAACGGGGGATGGCTGAAGCTTTCTTT
TRBV19	NA	TRBJ2-7	TRBD2	CASSSLSGTSGSYEQYF	TGTGCCAGTAGTAGCCTGTCCGGGACTAGCGGGAGTTACGAGCAGTACTTC
TRBV7-2	NA	TRBJ1-6	NA	CASSYTRESPLHF	TGTGCCAGCAGCTATACCCGGGAGTCACCCCTCCACTTT
TRBV30	few	TRBJ1-1	NA	CAWSVRGGTEAFF	TGTGCCTGGAGTGTACGAGGGGGCACTGAAGCTTTCTTT
TRBV5-6	NA	TRBJ2-7	TRBD2	CASSFRLAGGWGEQYF	TGTGCCAGCAGCTTCCGACTAGCGGGGGGGTGGGGCGAGCAGTACTTC
TRBV11-2	few	TRBJ1-4	NA	CASSLGSREKLFF	TGTGCCAGCAGCTTAGGGTCCCGTGAGAAACTGTTTTTT
TRBV5-1	NA	TRBJ2-7	NA	CASSLSVTGEQYF	TGCGCCAGCAGCTTGTCGGTAACGGGCGAGCAGTACTTC